Below are 7 T cell receptor beta chains sequenced from a single sample in a study of T cells in localized non-small cell lung cancer. Here immunoSEQ multiplex PCR was the method, and the copy in TCRdb shows in-frame clones only, minus some. The table shows about 25,000 clones, with under 95% occurring only once. The specimen was peripheral blood, collected before any cancer treatment. The receptors derive from a man between 40 and 70 years old with stage III squamous cell lung carcinoma.

The chain carries TRBV6-6 and TRBJ2-7; a possible D gene is TRBD1 (6 bases). The germline CDR1 and CDR2 sequences are MNHNY and SVGAGI (reference sequence). This CDR3 region has 13 residues. Trimming took 4 bases from V and 6 from J, leaving 13 bases between them. This CDR3 is CASSSLQGSEQYF. CDR3 bases: TGTGCCAGCAGTTCGCTACAGGGTTCCGAGCAGTACTTC.

This sequence joins TRBV6-6 and TRBJ1-1; TRBD1 agrees at 8 bases. The V and J ends lost 5 bases and 5 bases, in that order; junction bases with no gene match: 10. The germline CDR1 and CDR2 sequences are MNHNY and SVGAGI (reference sequence). The CDR3 totals 15 residues. CDR3 bases: TGTGCCAGCAGTCCACCTACAGGGGGAAGTACTGAAGCTTTCTTT. Amino acids: CASSPPTGGSTEAFF.

A word on this clone: At one of its ends the junction is not consistent with the germline gene, which may arise from a read error. The rearrangement links TRBV4-2 to TRBJ1-6; D possibly corresponds to TRBD1 (5 bases). Germline values: CDR1 LGHNA, CDR2 YNFKEQ. CDR3 length equals 14 residues. The CDR3 protein is CASSQEGANSPLHF. The CDR3 nucleotides read TGTGCCAGCAGTCAAGAAGGGGCTAATTCACCCCTCCACTTT.

This chain connects TRBV5-1 to TRBJ2-2; D gene ambiguous. With 1 base removed from V and 4 bases from J, the gap between germline ends came to 11 bases. The germline gives CDR1 SGHRS, CDR2 YFSETQ. This CDR3 has 15 amino acids. In DNA, the CDR3 is TGCGCCAGCAGCTTGTCGTTGGTTGGCACCGGGGAGCTGTTTTTT. The encoded protein is CASSLSLVGTGELFF.

The rearrangement links TRBV18 to TRBJ1-3; D is possibly TRBD1 (5 bases). Germline loops: CDR1 KGHSH, CDR2 LQKENI. With 3 bases removed from V and 0 bases from J, the gap between germline ends came to 15 bases. The CDR3 consists of 17 residues. CDR3 in amino acids: CASSPLTESFSGNTIYF. CDR3 in DNA: TGTGCCAGCTCACCGCTGACAGAATCTTTCTCTGGAAACACCATATATTTT.

The V gene is TRBV6-4, the J gene TRBJ2-1; no clear D. This CDR3 is 13 amino acids long. The V end was cut by 2 bases, the J end by 8 bases, with 10 bases between. Germline assignment: CDR1 MRHNA and CDR2 SNTAGT. CDR3 nucleotide sequence: TGTGCCAGCAGTGACCGACCATACGATGAGCAGTTCTTC. It is translated as CASSDRPYDEQFF.

The V gene is TRBV7-2, the J gene TRBJ2-2, with TRBD2 matching 9 bases. The CDR3 sequence is 16 residues long. Germline assignment: CDR1 SGHTA and CDR2 FQGNSA. V was clipped by 4 bases and J by 1 base; unmatched bases: 4. The CDR3 sequence: CASSWPTSGNTGELFF. The CDR3 DNA follows: TGTGCCAGCAGCTGGCCGACTAGCGGGAACACCGGGGAGCTGTTTTTT.